This is a list of T cell receptor beta chains from one sample in a study of T cells after yellow fever vaccination. Using its own MiXCR run on the 5' RACE reads, TCRdb lists one record per CDR3 protein. The data contain 500,000 to 700,000 distinct CDR3 sequences, under 25% of them singletons. The sample in question was PBMCs, obtained 15 days after the yellow fever booster vaccination. Every receptor here comes from a young man who received the YFV17D yellow fever vaccine. Both conserved end residues are part of each CDR3. D genes are given only for firm matches. Clone size, where shown, is once, few, many, or a class for clones that have expanded.

j_call v_call d_call clone_size cdr3_length cdr3_nt cdr3_aa
TRBJ2-3 TRBV24-1 - - 13 TGTGCCACCAGTGGTTCGCACGCAGATACGCAGTATTTT CATSGSHADTQYF
TRBJ2-7 TRBV5-1 - few 14 TGCGCCAGCAGCTTGGCTATGGCAGGGTTCGAGCAGTACTTC CASSLAMAGFEQYF
TRBJ2-1 TRBV3-1 TRBD2 - 13 TGTGCCAGCAGCCAAGGACTAGCCGTTGAGCAGTTCTTC CASSQGLAVEQFF
TRBJ2-6 TRBV6-1 - - 17 TGTGCCAGCGCCAGGGGGGTAGGCGTAAGTGGGGCCAACGTCCTGACTTTC CASARGVGVSGANVLTF
TRBJ1-1 TRBV6-5 - - 15 TGTGCCAGCAGTTACTCAGGGCAAATGAACACTGAAGCTTTCTTT CASSYSGQMNTEAFF
TRBJ2-2 TRBV11-2 - once 14 TGTGCCAGCAGCTCCGCAGTAAGCACCGGGGAGCTGTTTTTT CASSSAVSTGELFF
TRBJ2-1 TRBV12-3/TRBV12-4 TRBD2 - 16 TGTGCCAGCAGCCCGTCGACTAGCGGGAGTTCGAATGAGCAGTTCTTC CASSPSTSGSSNEQFF
TRBJ2-7 TRBV7-9 - - 13 TGTGCCACCCAATTGACCAGCTCCTACGAGCAGTACTTC CATQLTSSYEQYF
TRBJ2-2 TRBV28 - many 17 TGTGCCAGCAGTTTAACCTGGACAGGCGGGGACACCGGGGAGCTGTTTTTT CASSLTWTGGDTGELFF
TRBJ2-2 TRBV12-3/TRBV12-4 - - 13 TGTGCCAGCAGTTTTGCCCTCGGCGGGGAGCTGTTTTTT CASSFALGGELFF
TRBJ2-7 TRBV10-2 - - 13 TGCGCCAGCAGTGAGTCAACATGGTACGAGCAGTACTTC CASSESTWYEQYF
TRBJ2-1 TRBV20-1 TRBD2 few 15 TGCAGTGCTAGAGATCCAGGGAGGGACTACAATGAGCAGTTCTTC CSARDPGRDYNEQFF
TRBJ2-2 TRBV10-3 TRBD1 few 13 TGTGCCATCAGTGAGACAGGGGCCGGGGAGCTGTTTTTT CAISETGAGELFF
TRBJ2-1 TRBV9 - many 14 TGTGCCAGCAGTGTAGACTCCTCTTACAATGAGCAGTTCTTC CASSVDSSYNEQFF
TRBJ2-7 TRBV6-5 - - 12 TGTGCCAGCAGTGCAAACTGGCTCGAGCAGTACTTC CASSANWLEQYF
TRBJ1-4 TRBV9 - - 12 TGTGCCAGCTCAAACTACAGTGAAAAACTGTTTTTT CASSNYSEKLFF
TRBJ2-1 TRBV7-6 TRBD1 - 16 TGTGCCAGCCTGTTGCTCCCGGGACAGCCGGACAATGAGCAGTTCTTC CASLLLPGQPDNEQFF
TRBJ2-5 TRBV6-4 - few 15 TGTGCCAGCAGTGGGACCGGAACTAGCCGGGAGACCCAGTACTTC CASSGTGTSRETQYF
TRBJ2-2 TRBV7-9 - many 14 TGTGCCAGCAGCTTAGGGGGGAGAACCGGGGAGCTGTTTTTT CASSLGGRTGELFF
TRBJ2-1 TRBV7-2 - once 14 TGTGCCAGCAGCTTATACGGGAGTTACAATGAGCAGTTCTTC CASSLYGSYNEQFF
TRBJ2-7 TRBV9 - - 15 TGTGCCAGCAGCGTAGGGTGGGGGGTGACTTACGAGCAGTACTTC CASSVGWGVTYEQYF
TRBJ1-2 TRBV20-1 - few 11 TGCAGTGCTAGCCTCGCAGATGGCTACACCTTC CSASLADGYTF
TRBJ2-1 TRBV30 - once 12 TGTGCCTGGAGTGTAGCTCAGCGAGAGCAGTTCTTC CAWSVAQREQFF
TRBJ1-5 TRBV5-1 - many 13 TGCGCCAGCAGCTTGGCCCAGAATCAGCCCCAGCATTTT CASSLAQNQPQHF
TRBJ2-1 TRBV7-2 TRBD2 few 17 TGTGCCAGCAGCTTTCGTAGCGGGGGAAGCTCCTACAATGAGCAGTTCTTC CASSFRSGGSSYNEQFF
TRBJ2-2 TRBV19 - - 15 TGTGCCAGTAAGGTGACTGCGATGGGCACCGGGGAGCTGTTTTTT CASKVTAMGTGELFF
TRBJ2-3 TRBV14 - - 14 TGTGCCAGCAGCCTACAAGACTATGCAGATACGCAGTATTTT CASSLQDYADTQYF
TRBJ2-1 TRBV14 - - 16 TGTGCCAGCAGCCACCGGGGCCTGGGCTCCTACAATGAGCAGTTCTTC CASSHRGLGSYNEQFF
TRBJ2-5 TRBV2 - few 12 TGTGCCAGCATACAAGATGGGGAGACCCAGTACTTC CASIQDGETQYF
TRBJ2-5 TRBV6-1 - - 15 TGTGCCAGCAGAGACATCCGGGACCCCATAAAGACCCAGTACTTC CASRDIRDPIKTQYF
TRBJ2-1 TRBV20-1 TRBD2 - 16 TGCTGTGCTAGAGATGTCAGGGAGCGGGAATGCAATGAGCAGTTCTTC CCARDVRERECNEQFF
TRBJ2-5 TRBV20-1 - few 13 TGCAGTGCTATACGGGGGCCCGCGGAGACCCAGTACTTC CSAIRGPAETQYF
TRBJ2-3 TRBV30 TRBD2 few 17 TGTGCCTGGGGCACAGGGAAATTAAGCGGGAGAACAGATACGCAGTATTTT CAWGTGKLSGRTDTQYF
TRBJ2-5 TRBV19 - few 14 TGTGCCAGTAGTATAGCCGGAGCCCAAGAGACCCAGTACTTC CASSIAGAQETQYF
TRBJ2-3 TRBV29-1 - few 16 TGCAGCGTTGAAGATGCCCCTGGGGGGCTCACAGATACGCAGTATTTT CSVEDAPGGLTDTQYF
TRBJ2-3 TRBV12-3/TRBV12-4 TRBD2 - 15 TGTGCCAGCAGTTTGGTGGGACTACAGGACTTGGCGCAGTATTTT CASSLVGLQDLAQYF
TRBJ2-1 TRBV7-2 - many 15 TGTGCCAGCAGCACCGGACTGGGCTCCTACAATGAGCAGTTCTTC CASSTGLGSYNEQFF
TRBJ1-4 TRBV10-1 TRBD1 - 14 TGCGCCAGCAGTGACGGGACAGGGATCGCAAAACTGTTTTTT CASSDGTGIAKLFF
TRBJ2-3 TRBV6-1 TRBD2 few 14 TGTGCCAGCAATAGAGCGGGACCCACAGATACGCAGTATTTT CASNRAGPTDTQYF
TRBJ1-6 TRBV7-3 - - 15 TGTGCCAGCAGCATTACAGGACTTACTAATTCACCCCTCCACTTT CASSITGLTNSPLHF
TRBJ2-2 TRBV6-6 - many 13 TGTGCCAGCAGTCCCCAGGGAAGCGGGGAGCTGTTTTTT CASSPQGSGELFF
TRBJ1-1 TRBV7-9 - few 13 TGTGCCAGCAGCTTAGAGAGTATGGCTGAAGCTTTCTTT CASSLESMAEAFF
TRBJ2-5 TRBV28 - few 19 TGTGCCAGCAGGATCCGAACAGGGCCCAGACCCCGAAACGCGGAGACCCAGTACTTC CASRIRTGPRPRNAETQYF
TRBJ1-2 TRBV20-1 - - 14 TGCAGTGCTATACCGGGACAACTAAACTATGGCTACACCTTC CSAIPGQLNYGYTF
TRBJ2-7 TRBV7-2 TRBD2 many 15 TGTGCCAGCAGCCTCCTAGCGGGAGGGCCCTCCGAGCAGTACTTC CASSLLAGGPSEQYF
TRBJ2-1 TRBV6-5 - - 14 TGTGCCAGCAGTTCAGGAGACACCTACAATGAGCAGTTCTTC CASSSGDTYNEQFF
TRBJ1-6 TRBV28 - few 13 TGTGCCGCCCTCCGGGACGGTAATTCACCCCTCCACTTT CAALRDGNSPLHF
TRBJ2-7 TRBV18 - - 14 TGTGCCAGCTCACAAACCGCAGTACCCGTTGAGCAGTACTTC CASSQTAVPVEQYF
TRBJ2-7 TRBV9 TRBD1 - 14 TGTGCCAGCAGCGTTAGGGACAGGGGTGACGAGCAGTACTTC CASSVRDRGDEQYF
TRBJ2-3 TRBV30 - - 14 TGTGCCTGGAGTGGCTCCACTCCCCCAGATACGCAGTATTTT CAWSGSTPPDTQYF
TRBJ1-5 TRBV6-5 - - 15 TGTGCCAGCAGTTACGGAGGGGAAATCAATCAGCCCCAGCATTTT CASSYGGEINQPQHF
TRBJ2-1 TRBV6-2/TRBV6-3 - few 15 TGTGCCAGCAGCCCCGGGACCACCATCAACAATGAGCAGTTCTTC CASSPGTTINNEQFF
TRBJ2-7 TRBV6-5 - - 14 TGTGCCAGCAGTTACGCTGGGAGCTCCTACGAGCAGTACTTC CASSYAGSSYEQYF
TRBJ2-3 TRBV4-3 - - 16 TGCGCCAGCAGCCAAGATGGCGGGCTTTACACAGATACGCAGTATTTT CASSQDGGLYTDTQYF
TRBJ2-7 TRBV30 - - 15 TGTGCCTGGAGTATGGGACCGAGTGGCTCCTACGAGCAGTACTTC CAWSMGPSGSYEQYF
TRBJ2-7 TRBV7-2 - - 13 TGTGCCAGCAGCTTCGGATACCCCTACGAGCAGTACTTC CASSFGYPYEQYF
TRBJ2-3 TRBV21-1 - - 18 TGTGCCAGCAGCAAAGTGACGCAGGGGGCATCGAGCACAGATACGCAGTATTTT CASSKVTQGASSTDTQYF
TRBJ2-7 TRBV6-5 - few 12 TGTGCCAGCCAGGACGTCTCCTACGAGCAGTACTTC CASQDVSYEQYF
TRBJ2-3 TRBV5-1 TRBD2 - 14 TGCGCCAGCCTAGCGGGAGGGCCCTCAGATACGCAGTATTTT CASLAGGPSDTQYF